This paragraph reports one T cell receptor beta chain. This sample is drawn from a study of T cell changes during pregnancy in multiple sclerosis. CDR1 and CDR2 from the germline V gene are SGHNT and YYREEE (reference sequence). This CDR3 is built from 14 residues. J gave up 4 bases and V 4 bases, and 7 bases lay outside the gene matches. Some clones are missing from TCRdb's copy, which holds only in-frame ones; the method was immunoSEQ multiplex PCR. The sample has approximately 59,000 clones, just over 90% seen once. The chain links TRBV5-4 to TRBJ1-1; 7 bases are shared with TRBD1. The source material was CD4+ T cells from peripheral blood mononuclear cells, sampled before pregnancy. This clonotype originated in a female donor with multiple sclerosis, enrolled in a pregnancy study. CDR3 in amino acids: CASSPSGGITEAFF. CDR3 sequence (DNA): TGTGCCAGCAGCCCGTCAGGGGGTATCACTGAAGCTTTCTTT.